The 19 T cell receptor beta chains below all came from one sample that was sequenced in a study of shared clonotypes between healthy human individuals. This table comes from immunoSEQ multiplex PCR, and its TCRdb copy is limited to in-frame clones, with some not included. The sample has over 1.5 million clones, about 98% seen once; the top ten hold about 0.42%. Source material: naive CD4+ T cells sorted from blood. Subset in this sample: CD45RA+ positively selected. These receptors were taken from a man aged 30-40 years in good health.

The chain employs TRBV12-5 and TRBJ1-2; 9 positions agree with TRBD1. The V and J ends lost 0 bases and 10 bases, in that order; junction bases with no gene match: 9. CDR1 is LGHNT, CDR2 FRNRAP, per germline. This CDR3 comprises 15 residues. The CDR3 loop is CASGLVRDRVLLYTF. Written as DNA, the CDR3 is TGTGCTAGTGGTTTGGTACGGGACAGGGTCTTACTCTACACCTTC. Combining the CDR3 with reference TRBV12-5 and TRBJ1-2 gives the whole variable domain DARVTQTPRHKVTEMGQEVTMRCQPILGHNTVFWYRQTMMQGLELLAYFRNRAPLDDSGMPKDRFSAEMPDATLATLKIQPSEPRDSAVYFCASGLVRDRVLLYTFGSGTRLTVV.

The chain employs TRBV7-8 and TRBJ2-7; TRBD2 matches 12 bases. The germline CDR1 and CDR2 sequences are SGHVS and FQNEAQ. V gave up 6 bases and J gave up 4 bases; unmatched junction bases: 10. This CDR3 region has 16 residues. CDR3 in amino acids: CASSPRLAGARYEQYF. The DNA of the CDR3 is TGTGCCAGCAGTCCTCGACTAGCGGGAGCAAGGTACGAGCAGTACTTC. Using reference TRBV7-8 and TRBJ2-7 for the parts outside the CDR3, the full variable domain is GAGVSQSPRYKVAKRGQDVALRCDPISGHVSLFWYQQALGQGPEFLTYFQNEAQLDKSGLPSDRFFAERPEGSVSTLKIQRTQQEDSAVYLCASSPRLAGARYEQYFGPGTRLTVT.

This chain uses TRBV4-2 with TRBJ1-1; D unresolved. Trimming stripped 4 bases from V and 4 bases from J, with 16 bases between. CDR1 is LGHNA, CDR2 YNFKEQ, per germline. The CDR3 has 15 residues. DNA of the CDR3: TGTGCCAGCAGCCCGAAGACGGAGGTGCGCACTGAAGCTTTCTTT. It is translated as CASSPKTEVRTEAFF.

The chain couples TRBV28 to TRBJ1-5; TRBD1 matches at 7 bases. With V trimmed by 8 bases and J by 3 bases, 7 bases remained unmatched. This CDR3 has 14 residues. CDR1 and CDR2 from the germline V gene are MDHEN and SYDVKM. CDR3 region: CASQRGQLNQPQHF. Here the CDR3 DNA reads TGTGCCAGCCAGAGGGGACAGCTCAATCAGCCCCAGCATTTT.

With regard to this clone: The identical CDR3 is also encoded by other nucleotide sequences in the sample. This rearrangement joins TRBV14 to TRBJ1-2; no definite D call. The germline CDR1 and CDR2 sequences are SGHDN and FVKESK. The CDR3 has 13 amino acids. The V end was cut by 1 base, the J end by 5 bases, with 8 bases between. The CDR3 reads CASSQGTVYGYTF. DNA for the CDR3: TGTGCCAGCAGCCAAGGGACGGTTTATGGCTACACCTTC.

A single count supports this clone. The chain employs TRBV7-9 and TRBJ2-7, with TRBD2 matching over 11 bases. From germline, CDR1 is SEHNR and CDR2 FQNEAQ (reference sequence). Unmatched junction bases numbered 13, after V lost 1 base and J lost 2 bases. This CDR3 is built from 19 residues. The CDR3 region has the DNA TGTGCCAGCAGCTTAGTTACTAGCGGGAGACCCAGGGGGGCCTACGAGCAGTACTTC. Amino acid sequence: CASSLVTSGRPRGAYEQYF. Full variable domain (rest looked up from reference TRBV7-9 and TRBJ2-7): DTGVSQNPRHKITKRGQNVTFRCDPISEHNRLYWYRQTLGQGPEFLTYFQNEAQLEKSRLLSDRFSAERPKGSFSTLEIQRTEQGDSAMYLCASSLVTSGRPRGAYEQYFGPGTRLTVT.

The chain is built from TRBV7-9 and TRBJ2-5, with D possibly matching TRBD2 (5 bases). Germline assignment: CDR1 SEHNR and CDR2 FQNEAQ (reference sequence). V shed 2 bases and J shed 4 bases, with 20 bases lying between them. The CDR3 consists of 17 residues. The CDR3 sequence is CASSLFGLEELGETQYF. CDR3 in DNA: TGTGCCAGCAGCTTATTTGGTCTGGAGGAATTGGGAGAGACCCAGTACTTC.

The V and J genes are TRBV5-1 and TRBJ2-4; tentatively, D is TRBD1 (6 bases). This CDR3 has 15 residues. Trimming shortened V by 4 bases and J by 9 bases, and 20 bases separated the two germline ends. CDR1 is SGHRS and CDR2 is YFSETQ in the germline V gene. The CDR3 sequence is CASSPAHDRTGIQYF. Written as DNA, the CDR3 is TGCGCCAGCAGCCCCGCCCATGACAGGACCGGCATTCAGTACTTC.

The CDR3 DNA reads TGTGCCAGTAGTCTAACTTTGACAGGGAACTATGGCTACACCTTC. Protein sequence: CASSLTLTGNYGYTF. The chain is built from TRBV19 and TRBJ1-2; 7 nucleotides match TRBD1. Germline-derived CDR1 and CDR2 are LNHDA and SQIVND (reference sequence). The V segment lost 5 bases and the J segment 2 bases; nucleotides outside the gene matches: 8. CDR3 length: 15 residues.

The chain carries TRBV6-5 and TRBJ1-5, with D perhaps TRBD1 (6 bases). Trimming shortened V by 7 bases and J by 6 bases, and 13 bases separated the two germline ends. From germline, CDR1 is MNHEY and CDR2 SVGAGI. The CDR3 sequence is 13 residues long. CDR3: CASKGGVFQPQHF. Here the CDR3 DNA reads TGTGCCAGCAAGGGGGGGGTCTTTCAGCCCCAGCATTTT.

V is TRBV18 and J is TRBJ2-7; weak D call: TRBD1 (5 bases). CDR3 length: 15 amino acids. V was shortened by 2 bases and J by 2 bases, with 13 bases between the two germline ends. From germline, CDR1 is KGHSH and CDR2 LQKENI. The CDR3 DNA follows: TGTGCCAGCTCACCAAAAGTAGGGGATCCCTACGAGCAGTACTTC. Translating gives CASSPKVGDPYEQYF. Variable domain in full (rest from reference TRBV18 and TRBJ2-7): NAGVMQNPRHLVRRRGQEARLRCSPMKGHSHVYWYRQLPEEGLKFMVYLQKENIIDESGMPKERFSAEFPKEGPSILRIQQVVRGDSAAYFCASSPKVGDPYEQYFGPGTRLTVT.

The CDR3 nucleotides read TGTGCCAGCTCTCAAGGACAGAACGGCTACACCTTC. As protein: CASSQGQNGYTF. The V call is TRBV18, the J call TRBJ1-2; maybe TRBD1 (6 bases). The ends were cut back, 6 bases at V and 8 bases at J, with 13 bases in the middle. Germline lookup yields CDR1 KGHSH and CDR2 LQKENI. This CDR3 comprises 12 residues. The complete variable domain, with remaining parts taken from reference TRBV18 and TRBJ1-2, reads NAGVMQNPRHLVRRRGQEARLRCSPMKGHSHVYWYRQLPEEGLKFMVYLQKENIIDESGMPKERFSAEFPKEGPSILRIQQVVRGDSAAYFCASSQGQNGYTFGSGTRLTVV.

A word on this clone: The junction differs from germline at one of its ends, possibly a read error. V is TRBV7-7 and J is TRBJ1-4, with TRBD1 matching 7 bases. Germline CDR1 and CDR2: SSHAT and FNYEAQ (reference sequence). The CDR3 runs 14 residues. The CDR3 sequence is CASSPTGSGEKLFF. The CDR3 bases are TGTGCTAGCAGCCCGACAGGGTCAGGCGAAAAACTGTTTTTT.

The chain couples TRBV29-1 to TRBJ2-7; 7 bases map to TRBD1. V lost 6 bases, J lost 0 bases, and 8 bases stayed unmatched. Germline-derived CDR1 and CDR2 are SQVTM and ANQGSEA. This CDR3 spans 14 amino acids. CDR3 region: CSVRGGKSSYEQYF. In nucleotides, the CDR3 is TGCAGCGTCCGAGGGGGCAAGAGCTCCTACGAGCAGTACTTC.

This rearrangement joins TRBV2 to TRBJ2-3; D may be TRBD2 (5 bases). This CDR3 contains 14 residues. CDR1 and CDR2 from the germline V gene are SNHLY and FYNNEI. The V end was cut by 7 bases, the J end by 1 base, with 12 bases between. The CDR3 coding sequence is TGTGCCAGCACACTAGATACGGGCACAGATACGCAGTATTTT. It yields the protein CASTLDTGTDTQYF.

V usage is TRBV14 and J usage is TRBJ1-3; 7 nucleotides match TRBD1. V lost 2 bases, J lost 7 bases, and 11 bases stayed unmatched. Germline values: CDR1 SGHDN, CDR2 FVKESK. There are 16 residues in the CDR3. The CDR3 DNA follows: TGTGCCAGCAGCCAACCCCGGGCGACAGGGCGCAACACCATATATTTT. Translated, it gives CASSQPRATGRNTIYF.

The CDR3 spells CAWREILPGAFGANVLTF. DNA for the CDR3: TGTGCCTGGAGGGAGATCCTCCCGGGAGCCTTTGGGGCCAACGTCCTGACTTTC. The chain joins TRBV30 to TRBJ2-6, with TRBD2 as a possible D gene (6 bases). Germline-derived CDR1 and CDR2 are GTSNPN and SVGIG (reference sequence). The CDR3 runs 18 residues. Between the trimmed V and J ends, which lost 3 bases and 3 bases, there was a span of 21 bases.

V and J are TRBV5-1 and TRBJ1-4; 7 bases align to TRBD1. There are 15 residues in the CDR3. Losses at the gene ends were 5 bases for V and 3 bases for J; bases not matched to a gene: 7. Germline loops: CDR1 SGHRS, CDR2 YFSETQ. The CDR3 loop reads CASSNTGAPNEKLFF. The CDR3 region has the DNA TGCGCCAGCAGTAATACAGGGGCGCCTAATGAAAAACTGTTTTTT. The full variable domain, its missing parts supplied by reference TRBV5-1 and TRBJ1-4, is KAGVTQTPRYLIKTRGQQVTLSCSPISGHRSVSWYQQTPGQGLQFLFEYFSETQRNKGNFPGRFSGRQFSNSRSEMNVSTLELGDSALYLCASSNTGAPNEKLFFGSGTQLSVL.

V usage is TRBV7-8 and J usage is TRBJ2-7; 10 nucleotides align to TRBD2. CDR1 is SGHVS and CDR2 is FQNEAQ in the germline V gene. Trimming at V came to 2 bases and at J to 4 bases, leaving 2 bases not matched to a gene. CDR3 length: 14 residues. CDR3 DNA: TGTGCCAGCAGCTTACTACTAGCGGGGTACGAGCAGTACTTC. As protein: CASSLLLAGYEQYF.